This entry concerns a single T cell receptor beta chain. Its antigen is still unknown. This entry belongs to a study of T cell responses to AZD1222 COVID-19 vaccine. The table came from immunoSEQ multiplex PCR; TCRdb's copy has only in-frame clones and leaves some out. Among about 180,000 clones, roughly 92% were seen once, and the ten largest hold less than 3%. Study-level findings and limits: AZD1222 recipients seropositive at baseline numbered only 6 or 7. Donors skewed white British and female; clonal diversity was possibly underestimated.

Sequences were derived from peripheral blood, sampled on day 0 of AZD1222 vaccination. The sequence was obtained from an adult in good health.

CDR3 loop: CASSEALSGSRGGELFF. As DNA, the CDR3 is TGTGCCAGCAGTGAAGCGCTTAGCGGAAGTAGGGGCGGGGAGCTGTTTTTT. This chain links TRBV2 with TRBJ2-2; a possible D gene is TRBD2 (6 bases). The V gene's germline CDR1 is SNHLY and CDR2 FYNNEI. Trimming shortened V by 0 bases and J by 7 bases, and 18 bases separated the two germline ends. The CDR3 is 17 residues long.